These T cell receptor beta chains were read from a single sample in a study of T-cell reconstitution after alpha-beta-depleted transplantation in children. Via MiXCR, TCRdb re-called the PCR reads, giving one row per CDR3 protein. The data hold around 960,000 distinct CDR3 sequences, with about 26% observed a single time. Sequencing was performed on PBMCs, mostly from graft donor cells, taken 360 days after TCRalphabeta/CD19-depleted stem cell transplant. The receptors shown here come from a boy in the first two years of life who had a stem cell transplant for SCID, so the T cells may come from the graft donor. Both conserved end residues are part of each CDR3. The D gene is left open where the match is weak. Only part of the rows carry a size: once, few, many, or a class if the clone is expanded.

J gene | D gene | V gene | clone size | CDR3 DNA | CDR3 protein
TRBJ2-3 | NA | TRBV7-2 | NA | TGTGCCAGCAGCTTTGGCCTGAGCCCAGCTCGCACAGATACGCAGTATTTT | CASSFGLSPARTDTQYF
TRBJ2-1 | TRBD2 | TRBV11-1 | NA | TGTGCCAGCAGCTTAAATTCGAGATTCAGCGGGGGGGGCTACAATGAGCAGTTCTTC | CASSLNSRFSGGGYNEQFF
TRBJ2-1 | TRBD2 | TRBV7-2 | NA | TGTGCCAGCAGCTTAGCTACTAGCGGGGGGGACAATGAGCAGTTCTTC | CASSLATSGGDNEQFF
TRBJ2-2 | NA | TRBV7-3 | NA | TGTGCCAGCAGCGAGCTACCCGGGGGGCTAAACACCGGGGAGCTGTTTTTT | CASSELPGGLNTGELFF
TRBJ1-6 | NA | TRBV6-2/TRBV6-3 | few | TGTGCCAGCAGTACAACAGGAGGGGGTAATTCACCCCTCCACTTT | CASSTTGGGNSPLHF
TRBJ1-6 | NA | TRBV7-8 | NA | TGTGCCAGCAGCTTAGGAGGGGCAGGGTTATCACCCCTCCACTTT | CASSLGGAGLSPLHF
TRBJ2-7 | NA | TRBV7-9 | few | TGTGCCAGCAGCTTAACAGGGTTCCACGAGCAGTACTTC | CASSLTGFHEQYF
TRBJ2-1 | TRBD1 | TRBV12-3/TRBV12-4 | few | TGTGCCAGCAGTTCCGGGACAGGGGGAAGGAATGAGCAGTTCTTC | CASSSGTGGRNEQFF
TRBJ2-1 | TRBD2 | TRBV7-2 | few | TGTGCCAGCAGCTTATTTGGGAGTATGGGGGGGAACAATGAGCAGTTCTTC | CASSLFGSMGGNNEQFF
TRBJ2-3 | NA | TRBV12-3/TRBV12-4 | NA | TGTGCCAGCAGTTTAGTCGGGTCCGGGGGTAGGCGGAAGGTGACAGATACGCAGTATTTT | CASSLVGSGGRRKVTDTQYF
TRBJ2-2 | TRBD1 | TRBV6-2/TRBV6-3 | few | TGTGCCAGCACCGAATGGGACGTGGACAGGGTGGTGATTACCGGGGAGCTGTTTTTT | CASTEWDVDRVVITGELFF
TRBJ2-2 | TRBD2 | TRBV4-2 | NA | TGTGCCAGCAGCCCAAGATGGGGGGGGGTGAACACCGGGGAGCTGTTTTTT | CASSPRWGGVNTGELFF
TRBJ1-5 | TRBD1 | TRBV5-1 | NA | TGCGCCAGCAGCTATGACAGGGCGGCCCTCAATCAACCCCAGCATTTT | CASSYDRAALNQPQHF
TRBJ1-1 | NA | TRBV12-3/TRBV12-4 | few | TGTGCCAGCAGTTTAGGGTATGAGTTCATGAACACTGAAGCTTTCTTT | CASSLGYEFMNTEAFF
TRBJ2-3 | NA | TRBV7-9 | NA | TGTGCCAGCAGCTTAGGAGTCCTCTACACAGATACGCAGTATTTT | CASSLGVLYTDTQYF
TRBJ2-3 | NA | TRBV12-5 | once | TGTGCTAGTGGTTCTTGGCTAGGGCGCGACACAGATACGCAGTATTTT | CASGSWLGRDTDTQYF
TRBJ2-5 | NA | TRBV7-9 | few | TGTGCCAGCAGCCTACGATCGGGGCAAGAGACCCAGTACTTC | CASSLRSGQETQYF
TRBJ1-4 | NA | TRBV20-1 | NA | TGCAGTGCTAGCGGGGGCAGTAATGAAAAACTGTTTTTT | CSASGGSNEKLFF
TRBJ2-7 | NA | TRBV25-1 | NA | TGTGCCAGCAGTGATAAGAGACGCTACGAGCAGTACTTC | CASSDKRRYEQYF
TRBJ2-7 | TRBD1 | TRBV7-9 | few | TGTGCCAGCAGCTCCTGGGACAGGGGTCCCTACGAGCAGTACTTC | CASSSWDRGPYEQYF
TRBJ2-7 | TRBD2 | TRBV10-3 | few | TGTGCCATCAGTGAGGGAGGGACTAGCGGGGGCCGACACTACGAGCAGTACTTC | CAISEGGTSGGRHYEQYF
TRBJ2-5 | TRBD1 | TRBV2 | few | TGTGCCAGCCACAGGGGGTCACAAGAGACCCAGTACTTC | CASHRGSQETQYF
TRBJ1-5 | NA | TRBV20-1 | NA | TGCAGTGCTAGAGATTGGGGGGGTCAGCCCCAGCATTTT | CSARDWGGQPQHF
TRBJ2-3 | TRBD2 | TRBV10-3 | few | TGTGCCATCAGATTTGGGGGGGACACAGATACGCAGTATTTT | CAIRFGGDTDTQYF
TRBJ2-3 | NA | TRBV20-1 | NA | TGCAGTGCCGCAGTCGGGATATCCCACCTTTTTTATCTGGATACGCAGTATTTT | CSAAVGISHLFYLDTQYF
TRBJ2-7 | NA | TRBV4-1 | few | TGCGCCAGCAGCCAAGAAGCCGGCTACGAGCAGTACTTC | CASSQEAGYEQYF
TRBJ2-3 | NA | TRBV5-1 | NA | TGCGCCAGCAGCAAATCCACGGGGCCAGATACGCAGTATTTT | CASSKSTGPDTQYF
TRBJ2-7 | TRBD2 | TRBV7-3 | NA | TGTGCCAGCAGCTTAGTGTGGAGACGGGGGGCCTACGAGCAGTACTTC | CASSLVWRRGAYEQYF
TRBJ1-3 | NA | TRBV9 | NA | TGTGCCAGCAGCGTAGGTGCGAGCTCTGGAAACACCATATATTTT | CASSVGASSGNTIYF
TRBJ2-1 | NA | TRBV4-2 | NA | TGTGCCAGCAGCCAAGATGATGGAAGGCCCGATGAGCAGTTCTTC | CASSQDDGRPDEQFF
TRBJ2-1 | NA | TRBV20-1 | few | TGCAGTGCTAGAGATTGGAATAACAATGAGCAGTTCTTC | CSARDWNNNEQFF
TRBJ2-1 | TRBD1 | TRBV9 | NA | TGTGCCAGCAGCGTAGGTCGCCAGGGGGCATTCGATGAGCAGTTCTTC | CASSVGRQGAFDEQFF
TRBJ2-1 | TRBD1 | TRBV11-2 | few | TGTGCCAGCAGCAAAAGCCGGGGACAGGGAAGATTGGCTTACAATGAGCAGTTCTTC | CASSKSRGQGRLAYNEQFF
TRBJ2-7 | NA | TRBV29-1 | many | TGCAGCGTTGAAACGGCCGCCTACGAGCAGTACTTC | CSVETAAYEQYF
TRBJ2-3 | TRBD2 | TRBV12-3/TRBV12-4 | NA | TGTGCCAGCAGTTTCCGTGGCGGGACTAGCGGGGGGGCCGGGGCAGATACGCAGTATTTT | CASSFRGGTSGGAGADTQYF
TRBJ2-2 | NA | TRBV7-6 | NA | TGTGCCAGCAGCCGATTAGACACCGGGGAGCTGTTTTTT | CASSRLDTGELFF
TRBJ1-5 | NA | TRBV6-4 | NA | TGTGCCAGCGGACTAGAGGGCAATCAGCCCCAGCATTTT | CASGLEGNQPQHF
TRBJ2-7 | TRBD1 | TRBV5-1 | NA | TGCGCCAGCAGCTTGGCCCGGGACAGGGCCTACGAGCAGTACTTC | CASSLARDRAYEQYF
TRBJ2-1 | NA | TRBV11-1 | NA | TGTGCCAGCAGCCGTCTCCCGAAATCCGGGACGGGATCCTACAATGAGCAGTTCTTC | CASSRLPKSGTGSYNEQFF
TRBJ1-2 | NA | TRBV12-3/TRBV12-4 | many | TGTGCCAGCAGTTTGTGGGGGGGCGGCTACACCTTC | CASSLWGGGYTF
TRBJ1-2 | NA | TRBV5-6 | few | TGTGCCAGCAGCTTGGGAGCCCTCTATATATATGGCTACACCTTC | CASSLGALYIYGYTF
TRBJ2-7 | TRBD1 | TRBV6-1 | few | TGTGCCAGCAGGCCTGACAGGGGGCAAGGCTACGAGCAGTACTTC | CASRPDRGQGYEQYF
TRBJ1-1 | NA | TRBV4-1 | NA | TGCTCCAGCAGCCACCCACGGGACGGCTTTCGGAACACTGAAGCTTTCTTT | CSSSHPRDGFRNTEAFF
TRBJ1-2 | NA | TRBV2 | NA | TGTGCCAGCAGTGATCCCTCGGGCGGCTATGGCTACACCTTC | CASSDPSGGYGYTF
TRBJ2-1 | NA | TRBV10-3 | few | TGTGCCATCAGTGTTAGTCAGGGGATGGATGAGCAGTTCTTC | CAISVSQGMDEQFF
TRBJ2-7 | NA | TRBV5-1 | NA | TGCGCCAGCAGCTTGGGCCTGAATTTTACCTACGAGCAGTACTTC | CASSLGLNFTYEQYF
TRBJ2-5 | NA | TRBV25-1 | few | TGTGCCAGCATTAGGATGGGCGGGAACCAAGAGACCCAGTACTTC | CASIRMGGNQETQYF
TRBJ2-6 | NA | TRBV2 | NA | TGTGCCAGCAGTGTGATCAGGACTGGGGCCAACGTCCTGACTTTC | CASSVIRTGANVLTF
TRBJ2-2 | NA | TRBV5-5 | NA | TGTGCCAGCAGCGGACCCGTGGGCACCGGGGAGCTGTTTTTT | CASSGPVGTGELFF
TRBJ2-5 | NA | TRBV29-1 | NA | TGCAGCGGGTATATGCCACAGGGCCCTCCGGCCCAGTACTTC | CSGYMPQGPPAQYF
TRBJ1-6 | NA | TRBV10-2 | few | TGCGCCAGCAGTGACGGGCCGGCGACACCCCTCCACTTT | CASSDGPATPLHF
TRBJ1-2 | NA | TRBV4-2 | few | TGTGCCAGCAGCCAATCGGGGGGCTATGGCTACACCTTC | CASSQSGGYGYTF
TRBJ2-1 | NA | TRBV5-5 | few | TGTGCCAGCAGCTTAGGGCCTCGGGGCTACAATGAGCAGTTCTTC | CASSLGPRGYNEQFF
TRBJ1-1 | NA | TRBV5-1 | few | TGCGCCAGCAGCTTGCAGCAGCCCAACACTGAAGCTTTCTTT | CASSLQQPNTEAFF
TRBJ2-3 | NA | TRBV7-9 | NA | TGTGCCAGCAGCTTCCCACTCGACGGATCGCAGTATTTT | CASSFPLDGSQYF
TRBJ1-5 | NA | TRBV20-1 | NA | TGCAGTGCCCCCCGAGGTGGAAACGCTTATAGCAATCAGCCCCAGCATTTT | CSAPRGGNAYSNQPQHF
TRBJ2-7 | NA | TRBV12-3/TRBV12-4 | few | TGTGCCAGCAGTCCCCCGCGGGGGCGCCGTTACTACGAGCAGTACTTC | CASSPPRGRRYYEQYF
TRBJ2-1 | TRBD1 | TRBV24-1 | NA | TGTGCCACCAGTGACACCGTGGACAGGGCTACCTACTCCTACAATGAGCAGTTCTTC | CATSDTVDRATYSYNEQFF